What follows describes a single T cell receptor (beta chain). The read finishes 3 residues shy of the CDR3 end, and the germline J gene is used to complete it. TCR beta CDR3 amplified by multiplex PCR from about 1200 ng genomic DNA. This table comes from immunoSEQ multiplex PCR, and its TCRdb copy is limited to in-frame clones, with some not included. This sample contains around 30,000 clones. The sample originates from a study of T cells in women clearing cervical HPV infection. CDR1 and CDR2 from the germline V gene are SGHVS and FNYEAQ. The CDR3 has 15 residues. With V trimmed by 2 bases and J by 3 bases, 5 bases remained unmatched.

The chain links TRBV7-6 to TRBJ2-3; 7 nucleotides line up with TRBD1. This receptor was identified in a woman aged 18 to 75 with a cervical HPV16 infection that either progressed to CIN3+ or cleared (not recorded which). The sequenced sample consisted of blood buffy coat. The covered CDR3 bases are TGTGCCAGCAGCTTAAACAGGGGAATGACAGATACG. Translation: CASSLNRGMTDT. The whole CDR3 sequence is CASSLNRGMTDTQYF.